This TCR beta chain was observed in a study of blood T cells in healthy people across ages. The study's findings and limits: While age rose, TCR beta diversity per million T cells dropped in a roughly linear way. The donors' CMV status was not determined, possibly confounding changes in expanded clonotypes.

Germline-derived CDR1 and CDR2 are SGHRS and YFSETQ. The CDR3 is 14 residues long. Trimming shortened V by 4 bases and J by 4 bases, and 14 bases separated the two germline ends. Primed by a sample-barcoded 5' primer and a J-beta primer mix, a second PCR proceeded for roughly 6 to 12 cycles. TCRdb analysed the 5' RACE reads with MiXCR anew, one entry per CDR3 protein. The repertoire holds about 570,000 distinct CDR3 sequences, with 25% to 30% as singletons. With respect to this clonotype: Its antigen remains unknown.

Caucasian individuals from Russia who were healthy and aged roughly 6 to 95 acted as donors. The V call is TRBV5-1, the J call TRBJ2-5; no clear D. Sequencing was performed on blood. This TCR was sampled from a woman in her 70s in good health. The CDR3 nucleotides are TGCGCCAGCAGCGATCACAAGGATGGAGAGACCCAGTACTTC. It codes for CASSDHKDGETQYF. The full variable domain, its missing parts supplied by reference TRBV5-1 and TRBJ2-5, is KAGVTQTPRYLIKTRGQQVTLSCSPISGHRSVSWYQQTPGQGLQFLFEYFSETQRNKGNFPGRFSGRQFSNSRSEMNVSTLELGDSALYLCASSDHKDGETQYFGPGTRLLVL.